This TCR beta chain was documented in a study of shared clonotypes between healthy human individuals. Study-wide findings and caveats: Incompleteness in sorted-subset sequencing, despite large depth, was shown by rarefaction. Only blood underwent sampling, and tissue repertoires likely differ. Few donors restricted represented genetic and exposure-history diversity.

This table comes from immunoSEQ multiplex PCR, and its TCRdb copy is limited to in-frame clones, with some not included. The sample contains about 820,000 clones, roughly 92% of which appear only once. In the naive CD8 group, cells lacked CD45RO and were positively selected for CCR7, so terminally differentiated effector memory CD45RA+ cells were left out. In regard to this clone: Its antigen is unknown.

Germline values: CDR1 MDHEN, CDR2 SYDVKM. With 6 bases removed from V and 0 bases from J, the gap between germline ends came to 9 bases. This CDR3 is 14 amino acids long. The source material was naive CD8+ T cells sorted from blood. The source is a man younger than 45 in good health. This rearrangement joins TRBV28 to TRBJ1-3, with D perhaps matching TRBD1 (5 bases). The CDR3 DNA reads TGTGCCAGCAGGGACACTTACTCTGGAAACACCATATATTTT. Translation gives CASRDTYSGNTIYF.